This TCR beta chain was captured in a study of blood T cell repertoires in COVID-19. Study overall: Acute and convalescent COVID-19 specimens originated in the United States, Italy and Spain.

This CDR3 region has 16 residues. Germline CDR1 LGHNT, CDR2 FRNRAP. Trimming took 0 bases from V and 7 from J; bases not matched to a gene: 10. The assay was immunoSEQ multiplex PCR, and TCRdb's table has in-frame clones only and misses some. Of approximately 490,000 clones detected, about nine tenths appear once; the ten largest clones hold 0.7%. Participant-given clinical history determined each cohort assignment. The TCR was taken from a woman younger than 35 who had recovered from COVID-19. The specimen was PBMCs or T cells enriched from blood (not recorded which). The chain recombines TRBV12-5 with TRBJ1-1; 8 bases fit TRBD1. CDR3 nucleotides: TGTGCTAGTGGTTTGGTACTGGGGCAGGGGGCTGGTGAAGCTTTCTTT. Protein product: CASGLVLGQGAGEAFF.